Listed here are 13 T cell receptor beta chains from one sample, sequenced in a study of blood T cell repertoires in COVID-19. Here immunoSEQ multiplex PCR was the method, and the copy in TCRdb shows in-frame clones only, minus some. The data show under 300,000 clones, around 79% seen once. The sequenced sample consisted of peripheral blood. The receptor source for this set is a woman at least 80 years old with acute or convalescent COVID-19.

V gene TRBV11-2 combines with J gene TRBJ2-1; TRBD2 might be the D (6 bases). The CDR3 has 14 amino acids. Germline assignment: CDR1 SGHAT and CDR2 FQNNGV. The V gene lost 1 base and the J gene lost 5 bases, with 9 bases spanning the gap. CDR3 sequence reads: CASSLVPSDNEQFF. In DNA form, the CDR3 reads TGTGCCAGCAGCTTAGTTCCTAGCGACAATGAGCAGTTCTTC. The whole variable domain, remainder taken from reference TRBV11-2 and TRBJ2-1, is EAGVAQSPRYKIIEKRQSVAFWCNPISGHATLYWYQQILGQGPKLLIQFQNNGVVDDSQLPKDRFSAERLKGVDSTLKIQPAKLEDSAVYLCASSLVPSDNEQFFGPGTRLTVL.

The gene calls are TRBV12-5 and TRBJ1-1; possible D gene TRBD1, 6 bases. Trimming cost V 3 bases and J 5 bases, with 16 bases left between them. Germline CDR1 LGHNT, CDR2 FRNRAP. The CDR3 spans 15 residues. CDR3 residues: CASGFYRGAGTEAFF. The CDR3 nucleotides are TGTGCTAGTGGTTTTTACCGGGGGGCAGGTACTGAAGCTTTCTTT.

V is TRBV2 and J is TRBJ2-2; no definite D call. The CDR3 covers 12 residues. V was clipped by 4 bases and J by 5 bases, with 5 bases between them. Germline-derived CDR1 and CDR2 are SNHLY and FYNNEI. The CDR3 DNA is TGTGCCAGCAGTGCTAGTACCGGGGAGCTGTTTTTT. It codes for CASSASTGELFF.

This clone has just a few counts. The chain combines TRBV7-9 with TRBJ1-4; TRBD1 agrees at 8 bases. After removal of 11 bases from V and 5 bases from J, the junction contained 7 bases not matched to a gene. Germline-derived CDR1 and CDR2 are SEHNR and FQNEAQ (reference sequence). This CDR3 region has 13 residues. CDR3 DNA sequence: TGTGCCGTACAGGGGGGAGAGAATGAAAAACTGTTTTTT. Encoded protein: CAVQGGENEKLFF. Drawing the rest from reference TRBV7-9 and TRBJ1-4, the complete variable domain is DTGVSQNPRHKITKRGQNVTFRCDPISEHNRLYWYRQTLGQGPEFLTYFQNEAQLEKSRLLSDRFSAERPKGSFSTLEIQRTEQGDSAMYLCAVQGGENEKLFFGSGTQLSVL.

The CDR3 DNA follows: TGCGCCAGCAGCCAAGATAATGGACAGGTTCACTATGGCTACACCTTC. Residues: CASSQDNGQVHYGYTF. The V and J genes are TRBV4-1 and TRBJ1-2, with 7 bases aligning to TRBD1. Trimming took 0 bases from V and 3 from J; bases not matched to a gene: 7. This CDR3 comprises 16 residues. Germline V gene data show CDR1 as MGHRA and CDR2 as YSYEKL.

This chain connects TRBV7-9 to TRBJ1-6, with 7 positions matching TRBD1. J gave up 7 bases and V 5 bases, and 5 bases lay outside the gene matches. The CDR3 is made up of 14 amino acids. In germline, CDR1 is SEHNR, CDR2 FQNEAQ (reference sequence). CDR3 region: CASSRGTDNSPLHF. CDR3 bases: TGTGCCAGCAGCCGAGGGACAGACAATTCACCCCTCCACTTT.

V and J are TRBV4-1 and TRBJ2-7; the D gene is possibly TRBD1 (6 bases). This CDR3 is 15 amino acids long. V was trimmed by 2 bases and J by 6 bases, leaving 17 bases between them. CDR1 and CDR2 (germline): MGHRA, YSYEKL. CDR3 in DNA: TGCGCCAGCAGCCAAAGATACACAGGGATTTCCGAGCAGTACTTC. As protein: CASSQRYTGISEQYF.

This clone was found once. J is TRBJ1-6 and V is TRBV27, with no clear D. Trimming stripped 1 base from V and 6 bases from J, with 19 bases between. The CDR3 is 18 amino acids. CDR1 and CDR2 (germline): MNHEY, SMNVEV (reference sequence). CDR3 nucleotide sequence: TGTGCCAGCAGTTTATGGCTCCCGGACGGGGTTTCTAATTCACCCCTCCACTTT. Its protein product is CASSLWLPDGVSNSPLHF.

The DNA for the CDR3 is TGTGCCAGCAGTCCAGAAGGGGCCAGGCCCAACGGGGAGCAGTACTTC. Protein product: CASSPEGARPNGEQYF. The chain recombines TRBV6-6 with TRBJ2-7, with D maybe TRBD1 (5 bases). The CDR3 contains 16 residues. From germline, CDR1 is MNHNY and CDR2 SVGAGI (reference sequence). V dropped 5 bases and J dropped 7 bases, with 24 bases sitting between them.

CDR3 protein: CASSPGQGFNEQFF. CDR3 nucleotide sequence: TGTGCCAGCAGCCCGGGACAGGGGTTCAATGAGCAGTTCTTC. The chain is built from TRBV5-4 and TRBJ2-1; 10 nucleotides match TRBD1. CDR3 length: 14 amino acids. The J segment lost 6 bases and the V segment lost 4 bases, leaving 4 bases of the junction unmatched. CDR1 and CDR2 from the germline V gene are SGHNT and YYREEE (reference sequence).

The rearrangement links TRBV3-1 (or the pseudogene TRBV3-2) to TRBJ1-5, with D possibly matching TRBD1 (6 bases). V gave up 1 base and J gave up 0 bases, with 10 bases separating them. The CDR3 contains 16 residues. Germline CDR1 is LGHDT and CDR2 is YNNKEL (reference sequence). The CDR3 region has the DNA TGTGCCAGCAGCCAAGGCGGGGGCCTTAGCAATCAGCCCCAGCATTTT. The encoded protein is CASSQGGGLSNQPQHF.

In DNA form, the CDR3 reads TGTGCCAGCAGCCCCAGGGGGACCTCCTACGAGCAGTACTTC. The encoded protein is CASSPRGTSYEQYF. The gene calls are TRBV5-6 and TRBJ2-7; 7 bases fit TRBD1. This CDR3 contains 14 residues. The germline V gene encodes CDR1 SGHDT and CDR2 YYEEEE. Trimming removed 4 bases from V and 0 bases from J; junction bases left unmatched: 4.

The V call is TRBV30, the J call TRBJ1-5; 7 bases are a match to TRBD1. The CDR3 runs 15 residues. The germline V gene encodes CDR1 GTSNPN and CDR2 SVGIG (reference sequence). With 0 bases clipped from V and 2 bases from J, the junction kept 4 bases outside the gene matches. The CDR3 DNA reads TGTGCCTGGAGTGTAGGGGGCAACCGCAATCAGCCCCAGCATTTT. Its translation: CAWSVGGNRNQPQHF.